One TCR beta chain is described in this entry. The antigen is not known. These data are taken from a study of cytomegalovirus exposure and HLA in healthy donors. Study results and caveats: Analysis performed later found roughly 17,000 TCR beta sequences associated with HLA alleles at 0.05 false discovery rate. One later analysis reportedly identified an Asian-associated ancestry cluster that showed fewer N-insertions than the approximately 600-donor mean.

A multiplex PCR was run with 60 Vbeta primers and 13 Jbeta primers. The data were produced by immunoSEQ multiplex PCR, yet TCRdb's version contains in-frame clones alone and is incomplete. The sample holds 200,000 or so clones, 75% to 90% seen once. V shed 8 bases and J shed 3 bases, with 19 bases lying between them. CDR3 length: 15 amino acids. Germline V CDR1 and CDR2: SNHLY, FYNNEI. The sequenced material came from PBMCs. This sequence was found in a woman aged 50 to 60 in good health and CMV-seropositive. V gene TRBV2 combines with J gene TRBJ1-2, with a tentative D call TRBD1 (5 bases). The CDR3 here is CASQKDTGLHYGYTF. CDR3 DNA sequence: TGTGCCAGCCAAAAAGATACAGGCTTACACTATGGCTACACCTTC.